This T cell receptor (beta chain) emerged from a study of blood T cell repertoires in COVID-19. Study as a whole: There were acute and convalescent COVID-19 samples, and they came from the United States, Italy and Spain. Nucleic acid was either cDNA or gDNA, and it came from T cells, B-cell-depleted T cells, or PBMCs.

Germline V gives CDR1 MGHRA, CDR2 YSYEKL. V lost 0 bases, J lost 8 bases, and 13 bases lay in between. This CDR3 region has 15 residues. Original methodology: Amplification of reference gene primers was used by the study to estimate nucleated cell counts. Sequencing was performed with immunoSEQ multiplex PCR; in TCRdb, only in-frame clones are kept and a portion is missing. V and J calls and clone size are as listed in that table; D and trimming were resolved from the DNA. The repertoire holds about 59,000 clones, with around 79% as singletons. Source material: peripheral blood. The chain couples TRBV4-1 to TRBJ1-4, with D possibly TRBD1 on 5 matching bases. The receptor was derived from a man in his sixties with acute or convalescent COVID-19. CDR3 DNA: TGCGCCAGCAGCCAAGATGGGGCCGGGCAGGAAAAACTGTTTTTT. This translates into CASSQDGAGQEKLFF.